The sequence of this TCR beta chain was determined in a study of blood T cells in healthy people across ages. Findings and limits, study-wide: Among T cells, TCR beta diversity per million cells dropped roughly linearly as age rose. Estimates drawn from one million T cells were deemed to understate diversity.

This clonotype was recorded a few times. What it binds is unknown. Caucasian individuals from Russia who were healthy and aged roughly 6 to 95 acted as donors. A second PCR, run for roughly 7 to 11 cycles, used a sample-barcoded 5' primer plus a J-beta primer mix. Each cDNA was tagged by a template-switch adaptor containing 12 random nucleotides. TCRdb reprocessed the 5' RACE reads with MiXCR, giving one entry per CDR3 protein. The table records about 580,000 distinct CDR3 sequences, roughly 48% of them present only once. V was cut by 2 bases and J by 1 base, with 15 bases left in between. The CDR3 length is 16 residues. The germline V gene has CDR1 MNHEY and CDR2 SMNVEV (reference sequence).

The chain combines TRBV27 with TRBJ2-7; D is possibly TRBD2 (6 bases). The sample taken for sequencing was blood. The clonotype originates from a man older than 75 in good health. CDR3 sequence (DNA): TGTGCCAGCAGTTTAGGAGGGCTACCAGCTTCCTACGAGCAGTACTTC. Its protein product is CASSLGGLPASYEQYF.